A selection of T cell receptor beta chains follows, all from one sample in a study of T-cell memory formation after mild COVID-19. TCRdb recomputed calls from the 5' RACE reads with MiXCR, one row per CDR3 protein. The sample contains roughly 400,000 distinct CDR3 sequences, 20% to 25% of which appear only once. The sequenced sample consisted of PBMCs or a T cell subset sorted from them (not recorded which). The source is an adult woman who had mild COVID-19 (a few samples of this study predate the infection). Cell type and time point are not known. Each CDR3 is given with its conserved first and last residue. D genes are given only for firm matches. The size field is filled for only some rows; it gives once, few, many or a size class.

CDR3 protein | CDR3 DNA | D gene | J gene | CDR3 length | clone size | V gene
CASSRLEPVGSPLHF | TGTGCCAGCAGCCGACTAGAGCCGGTGGGTTCACCCCTCCACTTT | NA | TRBJ1-6 | 15 | NA | TRBV11-2
CSARATAGQGAFNGNIQYF | TGCAGTGCTAGGGCCACCGCGGGACAGGGGGCGTTCAACGGAAACATTCAGTACTTC | TRBD1 | TRBJ2-4 | 19 | few | TRBV20-1
CSAHDIVPYTF | TGCAGTGCCCACGACATCGTTCCTTACACCTTC | NA | TRBJ1-2 | 11 | NA | TRBV20-1
CASSDVPGLGQDPSDEKLFF | TGTGCCAGCAGTGATGTTCCCGGATTGGGACAGGACCCGTCGGATGAAAAACTGTTTTTT | TRBD1 | TRBJ1-4 | 20 | few | TRBV2
CSVEKALNTEAFF | TGCAGCGTTGAAAAGGCGCTGAACACTGAAGCTTTCTTT | NA | TRBJ1-1 | 13 | few | TRBV29-1
CASRGLAGTISYEQYF | TGTGCCAGCAGGGGACTAGCGGGAACAATTTCCTACGAGCAGTACTTC | TRBD2 | TRBJ2-7 | 16 | few | TRBV27
CASSHRWKNIQYF | TGTGCCAGCAGTCATAGGTGGAAAAACATTCAGTACTTC | NA | TRBJ2-4 | 13 | NA | TRBV14
CASSIRSRGTRYGYTF | TGTGCCAGTAGTATAAGAAGCCGGGGGACTCGCTATGGCTACACCTTC | NA | TRBJ1-2 | 16 | NA | TRBV19
CATSAGEWEQYF | TGTGCCACCAGTGCGGGAGAGTGGGAGCAGTACTTC | NA | TRBJ2-7 | 12 | few | TRBV24-1
CASSQNFPGPNQPQHF | TGCGCCAGCAGCCAAAATTTTCCGGGACCCAATCAGCCCCAGCATTTT | NA | TRBJ1-5 | 16 | few | TRBV4-3
CSAREISSGRTDTQYF | TGCAGTGCTAGGGAAATCTCTAGCGGTCGCACAGATACGCAGTATTTT | TRBD2 | TRBJ2-3 | 16 | NA | TRBV20-1
CASSQDGLAGEYTGELFF | TGCGCCAGCAGCCAAGATGGGCTAGCGGGAGAGTACACCGGGGAGCTGTTTTTT | TRBD2 | TRBJ2-2 | 18 | few | TRBV4-3
CASSFTDGANYGYTF | TGTGCCAGCAGCTTCACCGACGGCGCTAACTATGGCTACACCTTC | NA | TRBJ1-2 | 15 | NA | TRBV9
CASSLGGGTANTEAFF | TGCGCCAGCAGCCTGGGGGGTGGGACAGCGAACACTGAAGCTTTCTTT | TRBD1 | TRBJ1-1 | 16 | few | TRBV5-1
CSARLPGLDRTQYF | TGCAGTGCTAGATTACCGGGACTAGATCGTACGCAGTATTTT | TRBD2 | TRBJ2-3 | 14 | NA | TRBV20-1
CASSADRGETGELFF | TGTGCCAGCAGTGCGGACAGGGGGGAAACCGGGGAGCTGTTTTTT | TRBD1 | TRBJ2-2 | 15 | NA | TRBV25-1
CATSRDSMGNTGELFF | TGTGCCACCAGCAGAGATTCGATGGGGAACACCGGGGAGCTGTTTTTT | NA | TRBJ2-2 | 16 | few | TRBV15
CASSFVAGDYEQYF | TGTGCCAGCAGTTTTGTAGCGGGAGACTACGAGCAGTACTTC | TRBD2 | TRBJ2-7 | 14 | few | TRBV12-3/TRBV12-4
CASSQDLANGGHEAFF | TGTGCCAGCAGCCAAGACCTAGCGAACGGAGGGCATGAAGCTTTCTTT | NA | TRBJ1-1 | 16 | NA | TRBV3-1
CASSPEGAGAGKTQYF | TGCGCCAGCAGCCCCGAAGGAGCGGGGGCCGGGAAGACCCAGTACTTC | TRBD2 | TRBJ2-5 | 16 | NA | TRBV5-1
CASSQGPGTTDTQYF | TGTGCCAGCAGCCAAGGTCCAGGGACCACAGATACGCAGTATTTT | NA | TRBJ2-3 | 15 | NA | TRBV4-2
CASAHGTSSISEQFF | TGTGCCAGCGCGCACGGGACCTCAAGTATAAGTGAGCAGTTCTTC | NA | TRBJ2-1 | 15 | NA | TRBV6-6
CASSLSLLGQGLGELFF | TGTGCCAGCAGCTTAAGCTTGCTGGGCCAGGGATTGGGGGAGCTGTTTTTT | NA | TRBJ2-2 | 17 | few | TRBV7-2
CASSMTGETDTIYF | TGTGCCAGCAGCATGACAGGGGAAACGGACACCATATATTTT | TRBD1 | TRBJ1-3 | 14 | few | TRBV12-3/TRBV12-4
CASSPNYGQDHIQYF | TGCGCCAGCAGCCCCAATTACGGACAGGATCACATTCAGTACTTC | TRBD1 | TRBJ2-4 | 15 | NA | TRBV4-1
CATSSEAGGTDTQYF | TGTGCCACATCCTCTGAGGCGGGAGGGACAGATACGCAGTATTTT | TRBD2 | TRBJ2-3 | 15 | few | TRBV10-3
CATSVGEDYEQYF | TGTGCCACCAGCGTCGGGGAAGACTACGAGCAGTACTTC | NA | TRBJ2-7 | 13 | NA | TRBV15
CATSQGARGANVLTF | TGTGCCACCAGTCAGGGGGCGCGTGGGGCCAACGTCCTGACTTTC | TRBD1 | TRBJ2-6 | 15 | NA | TRBV24-1